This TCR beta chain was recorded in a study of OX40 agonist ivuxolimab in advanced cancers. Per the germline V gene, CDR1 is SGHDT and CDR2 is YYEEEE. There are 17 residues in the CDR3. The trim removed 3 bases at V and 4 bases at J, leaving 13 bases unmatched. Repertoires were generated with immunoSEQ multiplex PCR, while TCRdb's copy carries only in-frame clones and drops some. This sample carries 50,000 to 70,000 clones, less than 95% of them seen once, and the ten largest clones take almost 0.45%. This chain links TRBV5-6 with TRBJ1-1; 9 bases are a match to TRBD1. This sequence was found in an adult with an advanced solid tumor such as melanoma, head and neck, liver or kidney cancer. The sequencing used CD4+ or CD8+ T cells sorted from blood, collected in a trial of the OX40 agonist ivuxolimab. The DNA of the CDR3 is TGTGCCAGCAGCTACGGAGGACAGGGGAGGATCGGCACTGAAGCTTTCTTT. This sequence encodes CASSYGGQGRIGTEAFF.